The 18 T cell receptor beta chains in this list originate from one sample, sequenced in a study of T cell repertoires in cytomegalovirus infection. One entry per CDR3 protein results from TCRdb running MiXCR on the reads. The sample carries around 320,000 distinct CDR3 sequences, more than 8% recorded once. The sample was PBMCs. The receptors shown here come from a human donor in good health (CMV status not recorded). Some clones in this sample may be carry-over from other donors' samples.

At least ten counts were recorded for this clonotype. J is TRBJ2-6 and V is TRBV27; 7 nucleotides match TRBD2. Germline trimming cut 4 bases from V and 0 bases from J; bases unmatched to any gene: 6. CDR1 and CDR2 from the germline V gene are MNHEY and SMNVEV (reference sequence). The CDR3 has 17 residues. In DNA, the CDR3 is TGTGCCAGCAGTTCCCAAAGCGGGATCTCTGGGGCCAACGTCCTGACTTTC. This gives the protein CASSSQSGISGANVLTF. Supplemented by reference TRBV27 and TRBJ2-6, the full variable domain reads EAQVTQNPRYLITVTGKKLTVTCSQNMNHEYMSWYRQDPGLGLRQIYYSMNVEVTDKGDVPEGYKVSRKEKRNFPLILESPSPNQTSLYFCASSSQSGISGANVLTFGAGSRLTVL.

This clonotype showed up many times. The chain employs TRBV6-5 and TRBJ2-1; D is possibly TRBD2 (5 bases). V gave up 4 bases and J gave up 0 bases, with 13 bases separating them. CDR1 and CDR2 from the germline V gene are MNHEY and SVGAGI. The CDR3 sequence is 16 residues long. This CDR3 is CASSLRGFPSYNEQFF. DNA for the CDR3: TGTGCCAGCAGTTTAAGAGGGTTTCCCTCCTACAATGAGCAGTTCTTC.

The genes are TRBV28 and TRBJ2-3; TRBD1 matches at 8 bases. Trimming cost V 5 bases and J 7 bases; bases outside gene matches: 14. The CDR3 is 16 amino acids. The germline gives CDR1 MDHEN, CDR2 SYDVKM. The CDR3 sequence is CASSTPQGARTHTQYF. DNA of the CDR3: TGTGCCAGCAGTACCCCCCAGGGGGCGCGGACGCATACGCAGTATTTT.

V usage is TRBV7-2 and J usage is TRBJ2-2, with TRBD1 identical over 8 bases. Germline V gene lookup returns CDR1 SGHTA and CDR2 FQGNSA. Trimming at V came to 4 bases and at J to 0 bases, leaving 1 base not matched to a gene. The CDR3 contains 15 residues. The CDR3: CASSSGQANTGELFF. The CDR3 DNA reads TGTGCCAGCAGCTCGGGACAGGCGAACACCGGGGAGCTGTTTTTT.

The CDR3: CASSPAYGYTF. In DNA, the CDR3 is TGTGCCAGCAGTCCCGCATATGGCTACACCTTC. This chain joins TRBV6-2 or TRBV6-3 and TRBJ1-2; D is uncertain. V gave up 5 bases and J gave up 5 bases, with 6 bases separating them. The germline V gene encodes CDR1 MNHEY and CDR2 SVGEGT. There are 11 residues in the CDR3.

The chain carries TRBV7-9 and TRBJ2-7, with D possibly TRBD1 on 6 matching bases. The CDR3 sequence is 15 residues long. V gave up 0 bases and J gave up 3 bases, with 12 bases separating them. CDR1 and CDR2 from the germline V gene are SEHNR and FQNEAQ (reference sequence). The chain's CDR3 is CASSLAPDSNYEQYF. The CDR3 DNA follows: TGTGCCAGCAGCTTAGCTCCGGACAGTAACTACGAGCAGTACTTC.

This clonotype was counted ten times or more. The chain uses TRBV6-5 and TRBJ2-2; D is unclear. Germline V CDR1 and CDR2: MNHEY, SVGAGI. Trimming removed 2 bases at V and 1 base at J, with 8 bases between. This CDR3 region has 15 residues. CDR3 nucleotide sequence: TGTGCCAGCAGTTACACCGATCGGAACACCGGGGAGCTGTTTTTT. Translating it yields CASSYTDRNTGELFF.

This clonotype appeared many times. V gene TRBV5-1 combines with J gene TRBJ2-6; either TRBD1 or TRBD2 may fit D (5 bases each). V lost 0 bases and J lost 0, with 7 bases in between. Germline V gene sequence: CDR1 SGHRS, CDR2 YFSETQ. This CDR3 has 16 amino acids. The DNA for the CDR3 is TGCGCCAGCAGCTTGGTGGGGGTCTCTGGGGCCAACGTCCTGACTTTC. Translation gives CASSLVGVSGANVLTF.

This clonotype came up many times. The rearrangement joins TRBV20-1 to TRBJ1-2; D is undetermined. Germline V gene sequence: CDR1 DFQATT, CDR2 SNEGSKA (reference sequence). The V end was cut by 5 bases, the J end by 8 bases, with 18 bases between. CDR3 length: 13 amino acids. For the CDR3, the DNA is TGCAGTGCTCCCCCCCCCACGATTAGCGGCTACACCTTC. Translation: CSAPPPTISGYTF.

Comments on this clonotype: One end of the junction does not line up with germline, which may come from a read error. The chain carries TRBV6-8 and TRBJ2-1, with 10 bases fitting TRBD2. The CDR3 length is 12 residues. CDR1 is MNHGY, CDR2 SAAAGT, per germline. Here the CDR3 reads CASSYSHSGGHF. As DNA, the CDR3 is TGTGCCAGCAGTTACAGTCATAGCGGGGGGCACTTC.

The chain employs TRBV7-2 and TRBJ1-5, with D maybe TRBD1 (5 bases). Germline CDR1 SGHTA, CDR2 FQGNSA. V lost 5 bases and J 1 base, leaving 15 bases between the germline ends. The CDR3 is 16 residues long. Here the CDR3 DNA reads TGTGCCAGCAGCCCCGTAGCGGGGGTCAGCAATCAGCCCCAGCATTTT. Translating it yields CASSPVAGVSNQPQHF.

This clonotype has a handful of counts. V is TRBV4-3 and J is TRBJ1-2; D uncertain. CDR1 and CDR2 from the germline V gene are LGHNA and YSLEER. V was clipped by 0 bases and J by 5 bases, with 7 bases between them. The CDR3 runs 13 residues. The CDR3 sequence: CASSQESGYGYTF. For the CDR3, the DNA is TGCGCCAGCAGCCAAGAGTCAGGATATGGCTACACCTTC.

Ten or more counts support this clonotype. The chain links TRBV12-3 or TRBV12-4 to TRBJ2-7, with a possible D match to TRBD2 (7 bases). The CDR3 extends over 14 amino acids. V was shortened by 7 bases and J by 2 bases, with 15 bases between the two germline ends. The CDR3 here is CASNLGGLTYEQYF. The CDR3 bases are TGTGCCAGCAACCTCGGGGGGCTGACCTACGAGCAGTACTTC.

J is TRBJ2-7 and V is TRBV7-9; D assignment may be TRBD1 or TRBD2 (5 bases each). The V and J ends lost 4 bases and 1 base respectively, with 14 bases between them. In germline, CDR1 is SEHNR, CDR2 FQNEAQ (reference sequence). CDR3 length: 15 residues. The CDR3 reads CASSSFRDESYEQYF. CDR3 bases: TGTGCCAGCAGCTCTTTTCGGGACGAATCCTACGAGCAGTACTTC. Full variable domain (rest looked up from reference TRBV7-9 and TRBJ2-7): DTGVSQNPRHKITKRGQNVTFRCDPISEHNRLYWYRQTLGQGPEFLTYFQNEAQLEKSRLLSDRFSAERPKGSFSTLEIQRTEQGDSAMYLCASSSFRDESYEQYFGPGTRLTVT.

This clonotype showed up many times. The V call is TRBV14, the J call TRBJ2-3, with D unresolved. CDR3 length: 15 residues. V lost 6 bases and J 1 base, leaving 14 bases between the germline ends. The germline V gene encodes CDR1 SGHDN and CDR2 FVKESK. The CDR3 reads CASSDTGLRTDTQYF. Here the CDR3 DNA reads TGTGCCAGCAGTGATACCGGGCTCCGCACAGATACGCAGTATTTT.

This clonotype was observed many times. V gene TRBV6-1 combines with J gene TRBJ1-2, with TRBD1 matching over 8 bases. The V segment lost 4 bases and the J segment 3 bases; nucleotides outside the gene matches: 13. This CDR3 spans 17 amino acids. Germline V gives CDR1 MNHNS, CDR2 SASEGT. The CDR3 loop is CASSGQQGDWYDYGYTF. The CDR3 coding sequence is TGTGCCAGCAGTGGTCAACAGGGGGATTGGTATGACTATGGCTACACCTTC.

The table lists this clonotype with a few counts. The chain recombines TRBV27 with TRBJ1-6; D remains ambiguous. The length of the CDR3 is 12 residues. Per germline, CDR1 MNHEY and CDR2 SMNVEV (reference sequence). Between the trimmed V and J ends, which lost 3 bases and 9 bases, there was a span of 6 bases. CDR3 loop: CASSFFGSPLHF. CDR3 sequence (DNA): TGTGCCAGCAGTTTCTTCGGTTCACCCCTCCACTTT.

This clonotype was seen a few times. CDR3 residues: CATSDTQMHEQFF. CDR3 nucleotides: TGTGCCACCAGTGACACACAGATGCATGAGCAGTTCTTC. The V and J genes are TRBV24-1 and TRBJ2-1; D unresolved. V was cut by 4 bases and J by 8 bases, with 11 bases left in between. The CDR3 sequence is 13 residues long. Germline lookup yields CDR1 KGHDR and CDR2 SFDVKD.